This T cell receptor (beta chain) was sequenced for a study of CD8 T cells in ankylosing spondylitis. Study-wide results and caveats: Seemingly distinctive of ankylosing spondylitis blood was a TCR beta motif formed by eight highly homologous variants.

The CDR3 has 13 amino acids. Germline loops: CDR1 DFQATT, CDR2 SNEGSKA (reference sequence). Trimming stripped 8 bases from V and 2 bases from J, with 13 bases between. This clonotype has more than one count but fewer than ten. Its antigen is as yet unknown. TCRdb used MiXCR to reprocess the 5' RACE reads, holding one entry per CDR3 protein. The top ten hold roughly a fifth of the sample, which has 670,000 or so distinct CDR3 sequences, 15% to 20% seen once. Sequencing input: blood, either unsorted or a sorted T cell fraction (not recorded which). The clonotype originates from a male donor with ankylosing spondylitis. The chain combines TRBV20-1 with TRBJ1-5; D unclear. The CDR3 DNA reads as TGCAGTACATTAGGGTTTGGCAATCAGCCCCAGCATTTT. Its translation is CSTLGFGNQPQHF.